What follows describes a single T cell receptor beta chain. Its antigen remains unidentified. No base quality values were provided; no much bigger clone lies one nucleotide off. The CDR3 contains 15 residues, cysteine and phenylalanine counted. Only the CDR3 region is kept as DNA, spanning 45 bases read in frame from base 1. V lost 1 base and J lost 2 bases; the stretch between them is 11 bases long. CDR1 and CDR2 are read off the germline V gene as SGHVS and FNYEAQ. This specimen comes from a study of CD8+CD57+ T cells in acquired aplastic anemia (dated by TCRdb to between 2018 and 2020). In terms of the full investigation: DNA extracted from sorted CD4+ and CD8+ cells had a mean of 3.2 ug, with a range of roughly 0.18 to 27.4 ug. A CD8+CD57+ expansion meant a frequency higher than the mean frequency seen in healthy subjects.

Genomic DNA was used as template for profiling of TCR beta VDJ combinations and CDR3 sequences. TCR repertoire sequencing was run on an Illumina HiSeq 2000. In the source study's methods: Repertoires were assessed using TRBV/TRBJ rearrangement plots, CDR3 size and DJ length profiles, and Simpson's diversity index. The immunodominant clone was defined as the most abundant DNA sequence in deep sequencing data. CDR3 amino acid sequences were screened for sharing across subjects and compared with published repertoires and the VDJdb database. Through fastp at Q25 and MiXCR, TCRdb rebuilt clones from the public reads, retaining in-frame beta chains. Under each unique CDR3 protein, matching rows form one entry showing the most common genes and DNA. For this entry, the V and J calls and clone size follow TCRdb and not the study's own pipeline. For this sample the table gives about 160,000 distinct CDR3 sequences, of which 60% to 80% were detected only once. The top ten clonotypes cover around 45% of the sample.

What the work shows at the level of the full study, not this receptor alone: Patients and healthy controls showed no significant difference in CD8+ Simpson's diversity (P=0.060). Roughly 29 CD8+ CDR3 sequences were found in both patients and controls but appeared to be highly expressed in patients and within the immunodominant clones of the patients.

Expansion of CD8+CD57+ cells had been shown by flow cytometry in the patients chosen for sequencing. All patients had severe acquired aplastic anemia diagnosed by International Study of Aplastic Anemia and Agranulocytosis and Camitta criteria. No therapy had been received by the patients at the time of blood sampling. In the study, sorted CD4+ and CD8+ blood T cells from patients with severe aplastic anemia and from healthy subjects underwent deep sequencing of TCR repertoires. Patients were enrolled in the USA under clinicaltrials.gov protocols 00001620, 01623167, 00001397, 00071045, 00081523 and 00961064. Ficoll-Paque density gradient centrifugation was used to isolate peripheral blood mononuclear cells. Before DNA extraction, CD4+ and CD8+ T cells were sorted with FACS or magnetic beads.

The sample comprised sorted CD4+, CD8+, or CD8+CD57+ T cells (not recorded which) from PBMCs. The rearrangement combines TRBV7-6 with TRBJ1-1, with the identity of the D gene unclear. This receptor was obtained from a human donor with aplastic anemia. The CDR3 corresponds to CASSLGPEANTEAFF. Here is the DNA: TGTGCCAGCAGCTTAGGCCCAGAAGCTAACACTGAAGCTTTCTTT.